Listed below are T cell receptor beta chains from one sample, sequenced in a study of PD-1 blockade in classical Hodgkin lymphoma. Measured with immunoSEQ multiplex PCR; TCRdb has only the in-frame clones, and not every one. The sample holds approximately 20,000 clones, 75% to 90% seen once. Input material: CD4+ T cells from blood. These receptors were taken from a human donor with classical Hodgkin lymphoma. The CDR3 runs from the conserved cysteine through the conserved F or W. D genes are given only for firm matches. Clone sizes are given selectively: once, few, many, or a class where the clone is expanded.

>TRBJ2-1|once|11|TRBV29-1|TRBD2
TGCAGCATCCGGGCGGGGGGTGAGCAGTTCTTC
CSIRAGGEQFF
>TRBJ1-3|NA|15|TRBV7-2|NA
TGTGCCAGCAGCCTGGACCGCGGCTCTGGAAACACCATATATTTT
CASSLDRGSGNTIYF
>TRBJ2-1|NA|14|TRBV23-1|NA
TGCGCCAGCATCCTCCCTAGTGGGATTATTGAGCAGTTCTTC
CASILPSGIIEQFF
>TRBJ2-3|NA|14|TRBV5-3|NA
TGTGCCAGATTGGGCCTAGGTCGCACAGATACGCAGTATTTT
CARLGLGRTDTQYF
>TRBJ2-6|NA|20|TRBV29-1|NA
TGCAGCGTTGAAGATCCTTCAGGGGCAGGGGGACTCTCTGGGGCCAACGTCCTGACTTTC
CSVEDPSGAGGLSGANVLTF
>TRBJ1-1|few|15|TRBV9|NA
TGTGCCAGCAGCGTAAGTATTACGATGAACACTGAAGCTTTCTTT
CASSVSITMNTEAFF
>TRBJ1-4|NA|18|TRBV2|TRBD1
TGTGCCAGCAGAGGCCGGGACAGCGAAGACACAACTAATGAAAAACTGTTTTTT
CASRGRDSEDTTNEKLFF
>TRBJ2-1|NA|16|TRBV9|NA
TGTGCCAGCAGCGTATTCGACTCAGCCGATTTCAATGAGCAGTTCTTC
CASSVFDSADFNEQFF
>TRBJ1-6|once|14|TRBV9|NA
TGTGCCAGCAGCGGGGGGAGGGAAAATTCACCCCTCCACTTT
CASSGGRENSPLHF
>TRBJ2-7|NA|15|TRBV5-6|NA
TGTGCCAGCAGCTCCAAACGGGGCAAATTATACGAGCAGTACTTC
CASSSKRGKLYEQYF
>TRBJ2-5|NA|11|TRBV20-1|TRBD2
TGCAGTGCTCGATTGGGACTAGCCCAGTACTTC
CSARLGLAQYF
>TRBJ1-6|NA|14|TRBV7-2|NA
TGTGCCAGCAGCTTAGCTGGGCCCAATTCACCCCTCCACTTT
CASSLAGPNSPLHF
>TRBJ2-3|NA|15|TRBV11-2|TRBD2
TGTGCCAGCAGCTTTAGCGGGAGGGCCATAGATACGCAGTATTTT
CASSFSGRAIDTQYF
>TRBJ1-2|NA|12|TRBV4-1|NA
TGCGCCAGCAGCCAAACCTCCCTTACTTACACCTTC
CASSQTSLTYTF
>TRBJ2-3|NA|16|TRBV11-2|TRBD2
TGTGCCAGCAGCTTAACTCTGGGACTAGCGGCAGATACGCAGTATTTT
CASSLTLGLAADTQYF
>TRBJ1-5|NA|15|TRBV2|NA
TGTGCCAGCAGTGAATTGCTAATGCTCACTCAGCCCCAGCATTTT
CASSELLMLTQPQHF
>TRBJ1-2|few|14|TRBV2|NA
TGTGCCAGCAGTGGGACAGACCATAACTATGGCTACACCTTC
CASSGTDHNYGYTF
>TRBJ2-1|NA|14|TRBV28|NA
TGTGCCAGCATAAAGGGGTTGGTGATGGATGAGCAGTTCTTC
CASIKGLVMDEQFF
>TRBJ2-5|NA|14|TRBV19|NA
TGTGCCAGTAGTATTTCAATGACCCAAGAGACCCAGTACTTC
CASSISMTQETQYF
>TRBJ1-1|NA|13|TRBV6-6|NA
TGTGCCAGCAGTATCAGGGGGAACACTGAAGCTTTCTTT
CASSIRGNTEAFF
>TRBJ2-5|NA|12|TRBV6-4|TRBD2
TGTGCCGGCCTCAGACTAGCGGAGACCCAGTACTTC
CAGLRLAETQYF
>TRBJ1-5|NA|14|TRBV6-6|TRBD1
TGTGCCAGCATGGGACGGGACAGTAATCAGCCCCAGCATTTT
CASMGRDSNQPQHF
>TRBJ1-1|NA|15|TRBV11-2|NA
TGTGCCAGCAGCTTGGTAATTTCGATGAACACTGAAGCTTTCTTT
CASSLVISMNTEAFF
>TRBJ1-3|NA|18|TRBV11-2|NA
TGTGCCAGCAGCTTGAGACCCCCAGCCAGCATCTCTGGAAACACCATATATTTT
CASSLRPPASISGNTIYF
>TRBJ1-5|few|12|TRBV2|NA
TGTGCCAGCGCGCTAACAGGGTACCTTCAGCATTTT
CASALTGYLQHF
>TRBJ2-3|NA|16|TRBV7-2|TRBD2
TGTGCCAGCAGCTTACTAGCGGGAGGGGGGCTAGATACGCAGTATTTT
CASSLLAGGGLDTQYF